This is a list of T cell receptor beta chains from one sample in a study of OX40 agonist ivuxolimab in advanced cancers. The data were produced by immunoSEQ multiplex PCR, yet TCRdb's version contains in-frame clones alone and is incomplete. The table records about 71,000 clones, approximately 94% of them present only once. The sample in question was CD4+ or CD8+ T cells sorted from blood, obtained in a trial of the OX40 agonist ivuxolimab. The source of these receptors is an adult with an advanced solid tumor such as melanoma, head and neck, liver or kidney cancer. Each CDR3 is given with its conserved first and last residue.

CDR3aa: CASSQDSGTGLEQYF
v_gene: TRBV14
j_gene: TRBJ2-7

CDR3aa: CASSLGTGSSYEQYF
v_gene: TRBV13
j_gene: TRBJ2-7

CDR3aa: CASSQDKGPGYEQYF
v_gene: TRBV4-3
j_gene: TRBJ2-7

CDR3aa: CASSNLYTRRAGPYGYTF
v_gene: TRBV19
j_gene: TRBJ1-2

CDR3aa: CASTTGSPNEQFF
v_gene: TRBV6-5
j_gene: TRBJ2-1

CDR3aa: CASSQGQDEQFF
v_gene: TRBV4-1
j_gene: TRBJ2-1

CDR3aa: CASSNGLADTDTQYF
v_gene: TRBV7-3
j_gene: TRBJ2-3

CDR3aa: CASSFPVSEAFF
v_gene: TRBV28
j_gene: TRBJ1-1

CDR3aa: CASTGGDYGYTF
v_gene: TRBV11-2
j_gene: TRBJ1-2

CDR3aa: CASSLEQDTDTQYF
v_gene: TRBV28
j_gene: TRBJ2-3

CDR3aa: CATSSRISGVNSEPQHF
v_gene: TRBV15
j_gene: TRBJ1-5

CDR3aa: CASSPAGLGRGEQYF
v_gene: TRBV27
j_gene: TRBJ2-7

CDR3aa: CASSQDSGTGLAGANVLTF
v_gene: TRBV14
j_gene: TRBJ2-6

CDR3aa: CASSFAGGNTGELFF
v_gene: TRBV5-1
j_gene: TRBJ2-2

CDR3aa: CASSKTGSSYEQYF
v_gene: TRBV6-1
j_gene: .

CDR3aa: CASSGQGAAYGYTF
v_gene: TRBV9
j_gene: TRBJ1-2

CDR3aa: CASSQEGAGSLHNYGYTF
v_gene: TRBV4-3
j_gene: TRBJ1-2

CDR3aa: CASSYGSGRSETQYF
v_gene: TRBV6-5
j_gene: TRBJ2-5

CDR3aa: CASSSSANPSGEQYF
v_gene: TRBV7-9
j_gene: TRBJ2-7

CDR3aa: CASSQDQIYEQYF
v_gene: TRBV4-3
j_gene: TRBJ2-7

CDR3aa: CASSSGRGHQPQHF
v_gene: TRBV28
j_gene: TRBJ1-5

CDR3aa: CASSPTGSNQPQHF
v_gene: TRBV9
j_gene: TRBJ1-5

CDR3aa: CASSSLMNTEAFF
v_gene: TRBV2
j_gene: TRBJ1-1

CDR3aa: CASSIVDSWDSNQPQHF
v_gene: TRBV19
j_gene: TRBJ1-5

CDR3aa: CASSYRGDEQYF
v_gene: TRBV27
j_gene: TRBJ2-7

CDR3aa: CASTYTGQRYGYTF
v_gene: TRBV28
j_gene: TRBJ1-2

CDR3aa: CASSGLWGAEAFF
v_gene: TRBV27
j_gene: TRBJ1-1

CDR3aa: CSVERAGPSGNEQYF
v_gene: TRBV29-1
j_gene: TRBJ2-7

CDR3aa: CASSQDLGARYLKSTDTQYF
v_gene: TRBV4-1
j_gene: TRBJ2-3

CDR3aa: CASSQGLAGIVNEQFF
v_gene: TRBV4-3
j_gene: TRBJ2-1

CDR3aa: CASSEDSSYGYTF
v_gene: TRBV9
j_gene: TRBJ1-2

CDR3aa: CASSEYQGNYGYTF
v_gene: TRBV6-1
j_gene: TRBJ1-2

CDR3aa: CASSQGGGAQEAFF
v_gene: TRBV14
j_gene: TRBJ1-1

CDR3aa: CASSPGPSNYGYTF
v_gene: TRBV4-3
j_gene: TRBJ1-2

CDR3aa: CASSSSGGPYEQYF
v_gene: TRBV19
j_gene: TRBJ2-7

CDR3aa: CASSPRPGGAEKLFF
v_gene: TRBV4-1
j_gene: TRBJ1-4

CDR3aa: CASSQDGMSRDSLNEQFF
v_gene: TRBV4-3
j_gene: TRBJ2-1

CDR3aa: CASSDTAEYSNQPQHF
v_gene: TRBV6-1
j_gene: TRBJ1-5

CDR3aa: CASRHPGESNTGELFF
v_gene: TRBV11-2
j_gene: TRBJ2-2

CDR3aa: CASSQGLIRDEQFF
v_gene: TRBV5-8
j_gene: TRBJ2-1

CDR3aa: CASSSSENYGYTF
v_gene: TRBV6-5
j_gene: TRBJ1-2

CDR3aa: CASPGGQTQNTEAFF
v_gene: TRBV28
j_gene: TRBJ1-1

CDR3aa: CASSPGTGTYEQYF
v_gene: TRBV10-1
j_gene: TRBJ2-7

CDR3aa: CASSQVNTEAFF
v_gene: TRBV13
j_gene: TRBJ1-1

CDR3aa: CASSPRGTGNPYEQYF
v_gene: TRBV27
j_gene: TRBJ2-7

CDR3aa: CSVDQGWETQYF
v_gene: TRBV29-1
j_gene: TRBJ2-5

CDR3aa: CASSFGTNYGYTF
v_gene: TRBV27
j_gene: TRBJ1-2

CDR3aa: CASSLSTGGGTDTQYF
v_gene: TRBV27
j_gene: TRBJ2-3

CDR3aa: CASSISPTTIYTF
v_gene: TRBV19
j_gene: TRBJ1-2

CDR3aa: CASSPSRLTGDNSPLHF
v_gene: TRBV13
j_gene: TRBJ1-6

CDR3aa: CASSLITHEKLFF
v_gene: TRBV27
j_gene: TRBJ1-4